This is a list of T cell receptor beta chains from one sample in a study of T-cell memory formation after mild COVID-19. TCRdb reprocessed the 5' RACE reads via MiXCR and lists one record per CDR3 protein. The sample lists around 500,000 distinct CDR3 sequences; around a sixth were seen once. Source material: PBMCs or a T cell subset sorted from them (not recorded which). The source is an adult woman who had mild COVID-19 (a few samples of this study predate the infection). Cell type and time point are not known. Each CDR3 is given with its conserved first and last residue.

J,V,CDR3
TRBJ1-2,TRBV6-5,CASSSSGQDSNYGYTF
TRBJ2-6,TRBV12-3/TRBV12-4,CASTSRASGANVLTF
TRBJ2-1,TRBV4-1,CASSQEREGLAGGYNEQFF
TRBJ2-1,TRBV20-1,CSAISGTPWNEQFF
TRBJ2-7,TRBV7-2,CASSLTGQVIYEQYF
TRBJ2-5,TRBV12-3/TRBV12-4,CASSHPGTSGQETQYF
TRBJ2-3,TRBV5-1,CASSEGGGTDTQYF
TRBJ1-5,TRBV24-1,CATSDSRSGTNNQPQHF
TRBJ2-7,TRBV10-3,CAISGADSDSSYEQYF
TRBJ1-2,TRBV6-1,CASRLPGQRFGYTF
TRBJ2-3,TRBV5-1,CASSLLGGNGDTQYF
TRBJ2-7,TRBV5-1,CASSLSGLAGRSFPYEQYF
TRBJ1-1,TRBV7-9,CASSVAGQGAWYTEAFF
TRBJ2-5,TRBV12-3/TRBV12-4,CASSARPDRLGETQYF
TRBJ2-7,TRBV5-5,CASSLAVGPQGYEQYF
TRBJ2-1,TRBV5-6,CASSPEWRYNEQFF
TRBJ2-2,TRBV7-2,CASSLGTGGGELFF
TRBJ1-2,TRBV9,CASSAATGAWGYTF
TRBJ1-2,TRBV9,CASSATGANYGYTF
TRBJ2-5,TRBV19,CAGKSRTGRNETQYF
TRBJ1-2,TRBV9,CASSPLGRPGDLYGYTF
TRBJ2-5,TRBV7-3,CASSRGASGGASRETQYF
TRBJ1-4,TRBV12-3/TRBV12-4,CASSYPGRVEKLFF
TRBJ2-5,TRBV29-1,CSVEVLTKTQYF
TRBJ2-5,TRBV7-3,CASSHSPWGETQYF
TRBJ2-7,TRBV4-2,CASSPAKGHEQYF
TRBJ1-2,TRBV3-1,CASSQKGTGRYRGYTF
TRBJ2-1,TRBV15,CATSREFVANEQFF
TRBJ1-1,TRBV12-3/TRBV12-4,CASSPGPGWGVGDTEAFF
TRBJ2-5,TRBV30,CAWSGISGRNQETQYF
TRBJ2-3,TRBV9,CASSGTGRVEAQYF
TRBJ2-3,TRBV10-1,CARESLGQGADTQYF
TRBJ2-7,TRBV20-1,CSARDPERGGAYEQYF
TRBJ1-2,TRBV10-3,CAISEPSHRGYGYTF
TRBJ2-3,TRBV6-2/TRBV6-3,CASSYADRRDTQYF
TRBJ2-7,TRBV18,CASSPPTGQSSTYEQYF
TRBJ2-3,TRBV10-3,CAISEFQGTGSTDTQYF
TRBJ2-1,TRBV9,CASSAAGGVSSYNEQFF
TRBJ1-1,TRBV6-1,CASSSKAAFF
TRBJ1-2,TRBV29-1,CSADRFSNYGYTF
TRBJ2-3,TRBV7-9,CASSLEEDPDTQYF
TRBJ1-6,TRBV14,CASSQGDRGYNSPLHF
TRBJ2-3,TRBV4-3,CASSQDYTDTQYF
TRBJ1-1,TRBV24-1,CATSDFSAAEAFF
TRBJ2-3,TRBV6-5,CASSSTASTDTQYF
TRBJ2-1,TRBV9,CASSLLRRDNEQFF
TRBJ2-3,TRBV5-1,CASSTGSSQRAQYF
TRBJ2-1,TRBV7-6,CASSLTSGGLPYNEQFF
TRBJ2-5,TRBV7-9,CASSLAVGSQETQYF
TRBJ2-1,TRBV7-9,CASSSQSLSYNEQFF
TRBJ1-4,TRBV2,CASSPNRLPNEKLFF
TRBJ1-1,TRBV6-5,CASRDRVELNTEAFF
TRBJ2-3,TRBV29-1,CSVEDPTGTTQYF
TRBJ1-5,TRBV24-1,CATSDPRTGDQPQHF
TRBJ1-2,TRBV4-1,CASSPPTDRGYTF